This T cell receptor (beta chain) was sequenced for a study of response to subunit inactivated influenza vaccine. Findings of the study overall: The study's authors posited that every seasonal influenza vaccination enlists few new T cells.

TCRdb used MiXCR to reprocess the RT-PCR reads, holding one entry per CDR3 protein. The sample has around 520,000 distinct CDR3 sequences, 25% seen once. This clonotype was seen a handful of times. What it recognizes is unknown. The CDR3 is 13 amino acids. The germline V gene encodes CDR1 SGHRS and CDR2 YFSETQ. Trimming left V 4 bases short and J 3 bases short, with 10 bases between. Sequenced material: CD4+ T cells sorted from PBMCs, taken around 5 days after vaccination. This chain joins TRBV5-1 and TRBJ1-2; D remains ambiguous. The clonotype originates from a man aged 50 or older who received an inactivated influenza vaccine. This CDR3 is CASSGVGYYGYTF. DNA for the CDR3: TGCGCCAGCAGCGGCGTAGGATACTATGGCTACACCTTC.